The 27 T cell receptor beta chains in this list originate from one sample, sequenced in a study of OX40 agonist ivuxolimab in advanced cancers. Method: immunoSEQ multiplex PCR; TCRdb's copy keeps in-frame clones and lacks some. The table includes tens of thousands of clones, approximately 84% detected once. The sample was CD4+ or CD8+ T cells sorted from blood, taken in a trial of the OX40 agonist ivuxolimab. These receptors were collected from an adult with an advanced solid tumor such as melanoma, head and neck, liver or kidney cancer.

This clone was seen more than once but under ten times. The chain joins TRBV20-1 to TRBJ1-2; no definite D call. V was trimmed by 1 base and J by 8 bases, leaving 8 bases between them. CDR1 and CDR2 (germline): DFQATT, SNEGSKA (reference sequence). This CDR3 region has 11 residues. CDR3 DNA sequence: TGCAGTGCTAGAGGTTTAATGGGCTACACCTTC. Its protein product is CSARGLMGYTF.

This clone has only one observation. The rearrangement uses TRBV5-6 and TRBJ2-7; D gene unclear. Trimming removed 0 bases at V and 2 bases at J, with 9 bases between. Germline V gene sequence: CDR1 SGHDT, CDR2 YYEEEE. The CDR3 has 14 residues. The CDR3 loop is CASSLGHRPYEQYF. The CDR3 nucleotides read TGTGCCAGCAGCTTGGGGCACCGTCCCTACGAGCAGTACTTC.

Only one count was recorded for this clone. The chain carries TRBV25-1 and TRBJ1-2; D call uncertain. This CDR3 spans 13 amino acids. The ends were cut back, 3 bases at V and 7 bases at J, with 12 bases in the middle. Germline V gene sequence: CDR1 MGHDK, CDR2 SYGVNS. The CDR3 DNA reads as TGTGCCAGCAGTGATACGGGTTTAGGTGGCTACACCTTC. Translated, it gives CASSDTGLGGYTF.

The rearrangement uses TRBV28 and TRBJ2-5, with D possibly matching TRBD2 (6 bases). The CDR3 totals 14 residues. Deletions cut 7 bases from V and 1 base from J, with 13 bases between. Germline lookup yields CDR1 MDHEN and CDR2 SYDVKM. The CDR3 nucleotides are TGTGCCAGCACAGGCGGGGCCACCCAAGAGACCCAGTACTTC. Translated, it gives CASTGGATQETQYF.

This chain links TRBV28 with TRBJ1-2; D is unclear. Germline V gene sequence: CDR1 MDHEN, CDR2 SYDVKM. Trimming took off 2 bases at V and 7 bases at J, with 11 bases between the two ends. There are 13 residues in the CDR3. For the CDR3, the DNA is TGTGCCAGCAGTTTAGGGTGGGTTGGTGGCTACACCTTC. Translation gives CASSLGWVGGYTF.

This chain links TRBV5-1 with TRBJ2-5, with TRBD1 as a possible D gene (5 bases). Trimming removed 0 bases at V and 4 bases at J, with 10 bases between. This CDR3 is 14 amino acids long. Germline values: CDR1 SGHRS, CDR2 YFSETQ. As DNA, the CDR3 is TGCGCCAGCAGCTTGGAGGGGCTGGGAGAGACCCAGTACTTC. It yields the protein CASSLEGLGETQYF.

The chain has TRBV21-1 and TRBJ1-5; the table calls TRBD1, which could not be checked here. TRBV21-1 is given as a pseudogene. CDR3 length: 16 amino acids. The CDR3 nucleotides are TGTGCCAGCAGCAAGGACGACAGGGGTTGCAATCAGCCCCAGCATTTT. As protein: CASSKDDRGCNQPQHF.

The V call is TRBV28, the J call TRBJ2-5, with D perhaps TRBD1 or TRBD2 (6 bases each). The CDR3 covers 14 residues. Trimming cost V 6 bases and J 4 bases, with 15 bases left between them. Germline V CDR1 and CDR2: MDHEN, SYDVKM. As DNA, the CDR3 is TGTGCCAGCAGGGCCTCAGGGGAGGCAGAGACCCAGTACTTC. Translation gives CASRASGEAETQYF.

The chain combines TRBV5-1 with TRBJ2-2; weak D call: TRBD2 (6 bases). The CDR3 loop spans 18 amino acids. Trimming pared 4 bases from V and 6 bases from J, leaving 25 bases between. Germline V gene data show CDR1 as SGHRS and CDR2 as YFSETQ. The CDR3 nucleotides read TGCGCCAGCAGCCGGAGGGGATTAGCGGCTCCTTTATCCGGGGAGCTGTTTTTT. It specifies CASSRRGLAAPLSGELFF. Combining the CDR3 with reference TRBV5-1 and TRBJ2-2 gives the whole variable domain KAGVTQTPRYLIKTRGQQVTLSCSPISGHRSVSWYQQTPGQGLQFLFEYFSETQRNKGNFPGRFSGRQFSNSRSEMNVSTLELGDSALYLCASSRRGLAAPLSGELFFGEGSRLTVL.

J is TRBJ2-4 and V is TRBV18, with TRBD1 identical over 7 bases. This CDR3 has 15 residues. CDR1 and CDR2 from the germline V gene are KGHSH and LQKENI. The trim removed 2 bases at V and 3 bases at J, leaving 4 bases unmatched. The CDR3 sequence is CASSPWTGDKNIQYF. The CDR3 nucleotides are TGTGCCAGCTCACCATGGACAGGAGACAAAAACATTCAGTACTTC.

V usage is TRBV5-1 and J usage is TRBJ1-4, with D perhaps matching TRBD1 (6 bases). Germline-derived CDR1 and CDR2 are SGHRS and YFSETQ. This CDR3 contains 14 residues. Trimming cost V 4 bases and J 7 bases, with 14 bases left between them. The CDR3 loop reads CASSPRGGGEKLFF. The DNA for the CDR3 is TGCGCCAGCAGCCCCAGGGGCGGGGGTGAAAAACTGTTTTTT.

The rearrangement links TRBV25-1 to TRBJ2-2, with 8 bases matching TRBD1. Germline trimming cut 5 bases from V and 5 bases from J; bases unmatched to any gene: 7. The germline V gene encodes CDR1 MGHDK and CDR2 SYGVNS. This CDR3 comprises 15 residues. CDR3 in amino acids: CASSFRTGRTGELFF. DNA for the CDR3: TGTGCCAGCAGTTTTAGGACAGGGAGAACCGGGGAGCTGTTTTTT.

This chain links TRBV18 with TRBJ1-1; tentatively, D is TRBD1 (6 bases). V shed 2 bases and J shed 0 bases, with 13 bases lying between them. The CDR3 has 16 amino acids. Looked up from germline, CDR1 is KGHSH and CDR2 is LQKENI. The CDR3 bases are TGTGCCAGCTCACCATCGGGGGCCGTTCTGAACACTGAAGCTTTCTTT. This translates into CASSPSGAVLNTEAFF.

The V and J genes are TRBV4-3 and TRBJ2-3; no definite D call. The germline V gene has CDR1 LGHNA and CDR2 YSLEER. V was cut by 0 bases and J by 6 bases, with 13 bases left in between. CDR3 size: 15 residues. The CDR3 reads CASSQEGSASDTQYF. DNA for the CDR3: TGCGCCAGCAGCCAAGAAGGTTCTGCATCCGATACGCAGTATTTT.

This chain uses TRBV18 with TRBJ2-7, with D perhaps assigned TRBD1 or TRBD2 (5 bases each). V shed 5 bases and J shed 2 bases, with 19 bases lying between them. CDR3 size: 16 residues. CDR1 is KGHSH, CDR2 LQKENI, per germline. The CDR3 DNA reads as TGTGCCAGCTCAAGAGCAGCCGGGTCGGGGCCCTACGAGCAGTACTTC. Protein sequence: CASSRAAGSGPYEQYF.

J is TRBJ2-7 and V is TRBV7-2; TRBD1 or TRBD2 may be the D gene (6 bases each). V was shortened by 2 bases and J by 6 bases, with 11 bases between the two germline ends. This CDR3 is 13 amino acids long. Germline CDR1 is SGHTA and CDR2 is FQGNSA. This chain's CDR3 is CASSLRGTGEQYF. In DNA, the CDR3 is TGTGCCAGCAGCTTAAGGGGGACTGGCGAGCAGTACTTC. The full variable domain, with the rest looked up from reference TRBV7-2 and TRBJ2-7, is GAGVSQSPSNKVTEKGKDVELRCDPISGHTALYWYRQSLGQGLEFLIYFQGNSAPDKSGLPSDRFSAERTGGSVSTLTIQRTQQEDSAVYLCASSLRGTGEQYFGPGTRLTVT.

The rearrangement links TRBV5-5 to TRBJ2-4; 8 bases are shared with TRBD1. The CDR3 loop spans 16 amino acids. The V and J ends lost 4 bases and 0 bases, in that order; junction bases with no gene match: 6. Per the germline V gene, CDR1 is SGHKS and CDR2 is YYEKEE (reference sequence). CDR3 coding DNA: TGTGCCAGCAGCGGCGAAGGGACAGGAGCCAAAAACATTCAGTACTTC. Amino acids: CASSGEGTGAKNIQYF.

V and J are TRBV7-9 and TRBJ2-5, with 8 bases matching TRBD2. Losses at the gene ends were 7 bases for V and 1 base for J; bases not matched to a gene: 8. There are 15 residues in the CDR3. CDR1 and CDR2 (germline): SEHNR, FQNEAQ (reference sequence). CDR3 protein: CASNSIAGSQETQYF. The CDR3 DNA sequence: TGTGCCAGCAACTCCATAGCGGGGAGCCAAGAGACCCAGTACTTC.

The chain joins TRBV7-2 to TRBJ2-7; D is possibly TRBD1 (6 bases). Germline assignment: CDR1 SGHTA and CDR2 FQGNSA. This CDR3 comprises 15 residues. V lost 3 bases and J lost 9, with 21 bases in between. CDR3 coding DNA: TGTGCCAGCAGCTTTAACACAGGGCTCCTCCGTGGGCAGTACTTC. Its protein is CASSFNTGLLRGQYF.

This chain links TRBV30 with TRBJ1-1; D ambiguous. This CDR3 is 10 amino acids long. Germline V gene sequence: CDR1 GTSNPN, CDR2 SVGIG (reference sequence). V lost 4 bases and J 3 bases, leaving 3 bases between the germline ends. As DNA, the CDR3 is TGTGCCTGGATGGACACTGAAGCTTTCTTT. This sequence encodes CAWMDTEAFF.

The chain joins TRBV5-4 to TRBJ1-2; D remains ambiguous. There are 15 residues in the CDR3. The V end was cut by 0 bases, the J end by 2 bases, with 11 bases between. CDR1 is SGHNT, CDR2 YYREEE, per germline (reference sequence). CDR3 coding DNA: TGTGCCAGCAGCTTGGATAGAGGACGGAACTATGGCTACACCTTC. It is translated as CASSLDRGRNYGYTF. The full variable domain, with the rest looked up from reference TRBV5-4 and TRBJ1-2, is ETGVTQSPTHLIKTRGQQVTLRCSSQSGHNTVSWYQQALGQGPQFIFQYYREEENGRGNFPPRFSGLQFPNYSSELNVNALELDDSALYLCASSLDRGRNYGYTFGSGTRLTVV.

This clone has just one count. This chain links TRBV18 with TRBJ2-2; TRBD1 aligns across 11 bases. The germline V gene has CDR1 KGHSH and CDR2 LQKENI. The V gene end was trimmed by 3 bases and the J gene end by 4 bases; junction bases not matched to a gene: 4. This CDR3 contains 16 residues. For the CDR3, the DNA is TGTGCCAGCTCACCGAGGACAGGGGGCCTCACCGGGGAGCTGTTTTTT. As protein: CASSPRTGGLTGELFF.

There are a few counts of this clone. This rearrangement joins TRBV10-3 to TRBJ2-7, with 10 nucleotides matching TRBD2. The CDR3 sequence is 16 residues long. CDR1 and CDR2 from the germline V gene are ENHRY and SYGVKD. Trimming at V came to 7 bases and at J to 0 bases, leaving 9 bases not matched to a gene. The CDR3 sequence: CAIKAGGGQVSYEQYF. CDR3 coding DNA: TGTGCCATCAAAGCGGGAGGGGGACAGGTCTCCTACGAGCAGTACTTC.

The chain carries TRBV27 and TRBJ1-2, with D tentatively TRBD1 (5 bases). Germline CDR1 reads MNHEY; CDR2 reads SMNVEV (reference sequence). V lost 6 bases and J 6 bases, leaving 14 bases between the germline ends. This CDR3 spans 13 amino acids. CDR3 sequence reads: CASSKRGENGYTF. In DNA form, the CDR3 reads TGTGCCAGCAGCAAACGGGGGGAGAATGGCTACACCTTC.

The J gene is TRBJ2-7, the V gene TRBV27; possibly TRBD1 or TRBD2 for D (5 bases each). The CDR3 has 14 amino acids. Deletions cut 6 bases from V and 4 bases from J, with 16 bases between. CDR1 MNHEY and CDR2 SMNVEV come from the germline V gene (reference sequence). CDR3 sequence (DNA): TGTGCCAGCAGATCCACCGGGACGGCTTACGAGCAGTACTTC. Protein sequence: CASRSTGTAYEQYF.

V and J are TRBV6-4 and TRBJ1-6, with D possibly TRBD1 on 6 matching bases. The length of the CDR3 is 14 residues. CDR1 is MRHNA and CDR2 is SNTAGT in the germline V gene. Trimming pared 4 bases from V and 5 bases from J, leaving 9 bases between. The chain's CDR3 is CASSGTADNSPLHF. CDR3 in DNA: TGTGCCAGCAGTGGGACAGCAGATAATTCACCCCTCCACTTT.

This rearrangement joins TRBV5-1 to TRBJ1-1; no clear D. The CDR3 runs to 14 residues. V was cut by 1 base and J by 1 base, with 8 bases left in between. The V gene's germline CDR1 is SGHRS and CDR2 YFSETQ. This chain's CDR3 is CASSLRGRNTEAFF. CDR3 bases: TGCGCCAGCAGCTTGAGAGGCAGGAACACTGAAGCTTTCTTT.